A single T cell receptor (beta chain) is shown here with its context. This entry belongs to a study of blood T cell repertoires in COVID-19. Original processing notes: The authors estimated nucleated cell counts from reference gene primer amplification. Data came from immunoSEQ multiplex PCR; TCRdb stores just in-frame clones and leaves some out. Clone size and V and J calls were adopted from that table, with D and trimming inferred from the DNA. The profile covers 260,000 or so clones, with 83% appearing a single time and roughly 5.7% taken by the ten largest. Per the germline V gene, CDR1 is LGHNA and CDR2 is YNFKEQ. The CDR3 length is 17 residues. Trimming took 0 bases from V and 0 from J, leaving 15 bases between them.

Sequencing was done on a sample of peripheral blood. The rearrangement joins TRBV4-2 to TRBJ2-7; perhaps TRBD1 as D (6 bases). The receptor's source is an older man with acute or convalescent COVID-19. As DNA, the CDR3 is TGTGCCAGCAGCCAAGATGCCCAGACACAGGGCTCCTACGAGCAGTACTTC. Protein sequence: CASSQDAQTQGSYEQYF.